This TCR beta chain was found in a study of B cell selection in AIRE deficiency. The study, taken as a whole, reports: Shared Treg sequences had shorter CDR3s, biased toward rearrangements with few non-templated insertions.

V shed 4 bases, J shed 2 bases, and the junction held 5 bases outside the gene matches. CDR1 is MDHEN and CDR2 is SYDVKM in the germline V gene. The CDR3 is 16 amino acids. Some clones are missing from TCRdb's copy, which holds only in-frame ones; the method was immunoSEQ multiplex PCR. The sample has about 24,000 clones, about 96% seen once. Remarks on this clone: Its antigen remains unknown.

The sorted conventional CD4 T cells were gated as CD4+CD127+. The chain combines TRBV28 with TRBJ1-5; 10 bases match TRBD1. This TCR was sampled from a human donor in good health. Sequencing was done on a sample of CD4+CD127+ conventional T cells sorted from PBMCs. As DNA, the CDR3 is TGTGCCAGCAGTTCCAGTGGACAGGGGGGCAATCAGCCCCAGCATTTT. It is translated as CASSSSGQGGNQPQHF.